Detailed here is one T cell receptor beta chain. Its antigen is still unknown. Researchers isolated CD4+ T cells once less than twelve days of culture had elapsed. It was between March and December 2020 that the person had a SARS-CoV-2 infection confirmed by PCR. From germline, CDR1 is SGHDT and CDR2 YYEEEE. Unmatched junction bases numbered 6, after V lost 4 bases and J lost 5 bases. The CDR3 has 15 amino acids. This specimen belongs to a study of vaccination effects on CD4 cells after COVID-19. Study context: There were two convalescent patients who gave samples 16 days and one week before vaccination. Notes on the study in general: Late in the post-vaccination period, infection-induced and vaccine-induced clones underwent marked clonal contraction. New vaccine-induced clones made up most post-vaccine spike-reactive clones in convalescents.

Using immunoSEQ multiplex PCR, the repertoire was profiled, and TCRdb retains in-frame clones only, with some absent. The data hold about 45,000 clones, with about 74% observed a single time. This rearrangement joins TRBV5-6 to TRBJ2-5, with 12 bases aligning to TRBD2. This clonotype was sampled from a human donor who had a prior SARS-CoV-2 infection. This sample comprised CD4+ T cells from PBMCs cultured without peptide, obtained before COVID-19 vaccination. The DNA for the CDR3 is TGTGCCAGCAGCCCGACTAGCGGGGGCCGGGAGACCCAGTACTTC. This codes for CASSPTSGGRETQYF. The whole variable domain, filled in from reference TRBV5-6 and TRBJ2-5, reads DAGVTQSPTHLIKTRGQQVTLRCSPKSGHDTVSWYQQALGQGPQFIFQYYEEEERQRGNFPDRFSGHQFPNYSSELNVNALLLGDSALYLCASSPTSGGRETQYFGPGTRLLVL.